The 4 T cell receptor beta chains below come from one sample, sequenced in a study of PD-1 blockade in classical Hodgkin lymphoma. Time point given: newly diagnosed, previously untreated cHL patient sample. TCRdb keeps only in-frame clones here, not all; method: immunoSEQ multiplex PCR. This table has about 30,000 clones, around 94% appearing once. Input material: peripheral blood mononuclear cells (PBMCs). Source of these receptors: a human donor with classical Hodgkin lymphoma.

This CDR3 reads CASSLAWGYEQYF. CDR3 sequence (DNA): TGTGCCAGCAGCTTGGCATGGGGCTACGAGCAGTACTTC. The V call is TRBV5-4, the J call TRBJ2-7, with D unclear. The germline V gene has CDR1 SGHNT and CDR2 YYREEE (reference sequence). This CDR3 spans 13 amino acids. Trimming stripped 0 bases from V and 3 bases from J, with 7 bases between.

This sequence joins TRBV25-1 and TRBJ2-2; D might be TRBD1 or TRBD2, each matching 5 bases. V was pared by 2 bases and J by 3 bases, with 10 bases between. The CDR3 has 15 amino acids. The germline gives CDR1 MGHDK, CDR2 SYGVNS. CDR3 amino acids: CASSEIRGDTGELFF. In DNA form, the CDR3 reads TGTGCCAGCAGTGAAATCAGAGGGGACACCGGGGAGCTGTTTTTT.

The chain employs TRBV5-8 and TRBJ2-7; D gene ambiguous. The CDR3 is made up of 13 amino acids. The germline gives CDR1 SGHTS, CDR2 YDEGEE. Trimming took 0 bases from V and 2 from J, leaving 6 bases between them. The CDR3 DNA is TGTGCCAGCAGCTTGGGAGTTCCCTACGAGCAGTACTTC. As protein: CASSLGVPYEQYF.

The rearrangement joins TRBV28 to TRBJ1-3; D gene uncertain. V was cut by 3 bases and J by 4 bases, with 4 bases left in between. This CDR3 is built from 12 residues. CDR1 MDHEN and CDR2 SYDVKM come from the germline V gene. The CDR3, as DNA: TGTGCCAGCAGTTTGTCCGGAAACACCATATATTTT. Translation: CASSLSGNTIYF.